A selection of T cell receptor beta chains follows, all from one sample in a study of blood T cell repertoires in COVID-19. Using immunoSEQ multiplex PCR, the repertoire was profiled, and TCRdb retains in-frame clones only, with some absent. The sample shows about 260,000 clones, 87% of them seen only once. The specimen sequenced was peripheral blood. Receptors originate from a woman aged 50 to 60 with acute or convalescent COVID-19. Both conserved end residues are trimmed from each CDR3.

V gene	J gene	CDR3 protein
TRBV18	TRBJ2-3	ASSPKKTGWGTDTQY
TRBV29-1	TRBJ2-3	SVGSGSVTDTQY
TRBV30	TRBJ2-1	AWSGGSYNEQF
TRBV19	TRBJ1-5	ASSTRDRNQPQH
TRBV7-2	TRBJ1-1	ASSLLQGWGTEAF
TRBV5-4	TRBJ2-5	ASHGPGQETQY
TRBV9	TRBJ1-4	ASSETGLTNEKLF
TRBV6-5	TRBJ1-1	ASRRTPNTEAF
TRBV28	TRBJ1-2	ASSDRVDYGYT
TRBV9	TRBJ1-2	ASSVAGEMGYGYT
TRBV6-6	TRBJ2-7	ASSIGQGYEQY
TRBV18	TRBJ1-1	ASSPPFWQGAMPTEAF
TRBV19	TRBJ2-7	ASSATMFTGYEQY
TRBV2	TRBJ2-1	ASSDRGYNEQF
TRBV5-1	TRBJ2-2	ASSFVAGASSGELF
TRBV6-5	TRBJ2-2	ASSYLAGAAGELF
TRBV7-3	TRBJ2-7	ASSPQGDEQY
TRBV5-1	TRBJ2-1	ASRPQLAGSYNEQF
TRBV19	TRBJ1-4	ASSITQAYNEKLF
TRBV19	TRBJ2-7	ASQPGGAGTYEQY
TRBV28	TRBJ2-7	ASSPLAGEGHYEQY
TRBV11-3	TRBJ1-6	ASSSRQGPNNSPLH
TRBV7-8	TRBJ2-7	ASSLRGKTSYEQY
TRBV30	TRBJ1-6	AWTGDRASPLH
TRBV6-6	TRBJ1-2	ASSSIRTDTGGYT
TRBV5-1	TRBJ2-7	ASSKVAGGSYEQY
TRBV4-1	TRBJ1-2	ASSPLGQGLRGYT
TRBV4-1	TRBJ2-7	ASSQEKGGGDEQY
TRBV7-9	TRBJ2-1	ASSLRGTSSYEQF
TRBV27	TRBJ2-2	ASNRAGQTGELF
TRBV11-3	TRBJ2-2	ASTRDSANTGELF
TRBV19	TRBJ2-5	ASRKAAQETQY
TRBV24-1	TRBJ1-1	ATSDSSLGQVNTEAF
TRBV5-1	TRBJ1-4	ASSFRQATNEKLF
TRBV7-2	TRBJ2-1	ASSSRFTGGYNEQF
TRBV18	TRBJ2-7	ASSPSLSYEQY
TRBV7-2	TRBJ1-4	ASRGQGNEKLF
TRBV2	TRBJ1-2	ASSETTGLYGYT
TRBV18	TRBJ2-7	ASSPVGDNPYEQY
TRBV5-6	TRBJ2-5	ASSSLRYGQETQY
TRBV19	TRBJ2-1	ASSFFSGSSYNEQF
TRBV5-6	TRBJ2-7	ASSLTGVTYEQY
TRBV28	TRBJ2-7	ASTLGLAGTYEQY
TRBV10-3	TRBJ2-1	AISEEAGDHDEQF
TRBV7-2	TRBJ1-2	ASSPRTVHYGYT
TRBV13	TRBJ1-3	ASSRRDSGNTIY
TRBV13	TRBJ2-7	ASSATGFEQY
TRBV5-5	TRBJ2-1	ASSLEEYNEQF
TRBV7-2	TRBJ2-1	ASSSTMAGVSEQF
TRBV6-5	TRBJ2-7	ASSSGQGGSYEQY
TRBV18	TRBJ2-7	ASSAPGQGGEQY
TRBV10-3	TRBJ2-7	AISELDNEQY
TRBV29-1	TRBJ1-1	SVDRGANTEAF
TRBV18	TRBJ1-4	ASSPPIGGTGDVGSNEKLF
TRBV24-1	TRBJ2-1	ATSESGRASRYNEQF
TRBV7-2	TRBJ1-2	ASSLAFTGLANYGYT
TRBV18	TRBJ1-1	ASSMDTLSYTEAF
TRBV4-1	TRBJ1-1	ASSSRGQGATYTSEAF
TRBV27	TRBJ2-1	ASSSFGGGPRSNEQF